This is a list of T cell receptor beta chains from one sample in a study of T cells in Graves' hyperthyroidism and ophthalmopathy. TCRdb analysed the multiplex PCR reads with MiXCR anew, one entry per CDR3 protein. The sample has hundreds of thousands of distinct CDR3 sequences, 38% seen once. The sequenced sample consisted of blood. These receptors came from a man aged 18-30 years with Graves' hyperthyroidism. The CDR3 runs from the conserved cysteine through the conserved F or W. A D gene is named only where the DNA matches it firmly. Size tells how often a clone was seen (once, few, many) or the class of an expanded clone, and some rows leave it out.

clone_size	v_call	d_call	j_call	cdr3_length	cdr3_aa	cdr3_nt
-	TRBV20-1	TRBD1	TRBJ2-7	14	CSAGDDRGQDEQYF	TGCAGTGCCGGAGATGACAGGGGGCAAGACGAGCAGTACTTC
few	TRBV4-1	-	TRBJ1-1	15	CASSQGVRANTEAFF	TGCGCCAGCAGCCAAGGGGTCAGGGCGAACACTGAAGCTTTCTTT
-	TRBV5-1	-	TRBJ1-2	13	CASSRDGQGGYTF	TGCGCCAGCAGCCGGGACGGGCAGGGCGGCTACACCTTC
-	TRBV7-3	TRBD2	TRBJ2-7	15	CASSFLRRGAYEQYF	TGTGCCAGCAGCTTCCTCCGGCGGGGGGCCTACGAGCAGTACTTC
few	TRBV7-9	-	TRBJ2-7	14	CASSWGGAPYEQYF	TGTGCCAGCAGCTGGGGGGGGGCCCCCTACGAGCAGTACTTC
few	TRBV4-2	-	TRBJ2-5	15	CASSQDGSLQETQYF	TGTGCCAGCAGCCAAGACGGGAGCCTTCAAGAGACCCAGTACTTC
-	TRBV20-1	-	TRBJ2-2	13	CSARTGIIGELFF	TGCAGTGCTCGCACAGGGATTATCGGGGAGCTGTTTTTT
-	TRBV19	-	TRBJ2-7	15	CASSIVETDPDEQYF	TGTGCCAGTAGTATAGTCGAGACGGACCCTGACGAGCAGTACTTC
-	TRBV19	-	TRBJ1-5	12	CASNPLGEPQHF	TGTGCCAGTAACCCCCTTGGTGAGCCCCAGCATTTT
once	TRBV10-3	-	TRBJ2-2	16	CAISYLRAGGTGELFF	TGTGCCATCAGTTATCTAAGGGCAGGGGGGACCGGGGAGCTGTTTTTT
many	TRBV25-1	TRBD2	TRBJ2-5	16	CASSALAGIFQETQYF	TGTGCCAGCAGTGCACTAGCGGGGATCTTCCAAGAGACCCAGTACTTC
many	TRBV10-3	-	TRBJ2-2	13	CAIKPRNTGELFF	TGTGCCATCAAGCCACGAAACACCGGGGAGCTGTTTTTT
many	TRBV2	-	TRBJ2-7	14	CASSERDPSYEQYF	TGTGCCAGCAGTGAACGGGACCCCTCCTACGAGCAGTACTTC
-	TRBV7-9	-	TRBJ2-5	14	CASSLDRLKETQYF	TGTGCCAGCAGCTTAGATCGACTAAAAGAGACCCAGTACTTC
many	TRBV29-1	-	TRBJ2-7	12	CSVGVPLYEQYF	TGCAGCGTTGGAGTTCCGCTCTACGAGCAGTACTTC
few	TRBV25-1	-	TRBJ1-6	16	CASSEYFEEGSLSLHF	TGTGCCAGCAGTGAATACTTTGAGGAGGGGTCCCTCTCCCTCCACTTT
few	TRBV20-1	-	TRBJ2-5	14	CSARDPGGVETQYF	TGCAGTGCTAGAGATCCAGGAGGGGTAGAGACCCAGTACTTC
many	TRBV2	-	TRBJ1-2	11	CATDFGQGYTF	TGTGCCACAGACTTCGGACAGGGCTACACCTTC
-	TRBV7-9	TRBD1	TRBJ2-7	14	CASSERGPFYEQYF	TGTGCCAGCAGTGAGAGGGGGCCCTTCTACGAGCAGTACTTC
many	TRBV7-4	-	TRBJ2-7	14	CASSPPVESYEQYF	TGTGCCAGCAGCCCCCCAGTGGAATCCTACGAGCAGTACTTC
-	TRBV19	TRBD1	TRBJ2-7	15	CASSMGRTGTYEQYF	TGTGCCAGTAGTATGGGGCGGACAGGGACCTACGAGCAGTACTTC
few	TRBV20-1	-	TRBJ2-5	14	CSARPSDSKETQYF	TGCAGTGCTAGACCTTCGGACAGTAAAGAGACCCAGTACTTC
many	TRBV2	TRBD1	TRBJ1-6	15	CASSQEAPTGEALHF	TGTGCCAGCAGTCAAGAAGCCCCGACAGGGGAAGCCCTCCACTTT
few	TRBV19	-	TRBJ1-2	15	CATQGEDPLYYGYTF	TGTGCCACCCAAGGAGAGGACCCTTTATACTATGGCTACACCTTC
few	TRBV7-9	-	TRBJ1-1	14	CASRPPQRNTEAFF	TGTGCCAGCAGACCACCGCAGCGGAACACTGAGGCTTTCTTT
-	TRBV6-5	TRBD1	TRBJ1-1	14	CASSFAGQGTEAFF	TGTGCCAGCAGTTTTGCGGGACAGGGGACTGAAGCTTTCTTT
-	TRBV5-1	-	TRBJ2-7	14	CANSLRGTIDEQYF	TGCGCCAACAGCTTGAGGGGGACTATCGACGAGCAGTACTTC
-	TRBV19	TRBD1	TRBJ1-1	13	CASNKSGQGEAFF	TGTGCCAGTAACAAATCGGGACAGGGAGAAGCTTTCTTT
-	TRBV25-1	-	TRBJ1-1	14	CASSPSSRSTEAFF	TGTGCCAGCAGTCCGAGTAGTCGGTCCACTGAAGCTTTCTTT
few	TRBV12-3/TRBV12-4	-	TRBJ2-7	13	CASSLAQTKGQYF	TGTGCCAGCAGTTTAGCACAGACCAAGGGGCAGTACTTC
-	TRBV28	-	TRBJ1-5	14	CASSFQYSNQPQHF	TGTGCCAGCAGTTTCCAGTATAGCAATCAGCCCCAGCATTTT
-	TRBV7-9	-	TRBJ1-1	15	CASSLDGRKNTEAFF	TGTGCCAGCAGCTTAGACGGCAGAAAGAACACTGAAGCTTTCTTT
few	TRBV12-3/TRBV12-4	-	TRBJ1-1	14	CASSRLGKNTEAFF	TGTGCCAGCAGCCGCCTGGGGAAGAACACTGAAGCTTTCTTT
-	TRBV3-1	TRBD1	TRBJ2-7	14	CARPGQGLSYEQYF	TGTGCCCGACCGGGACAGGGCCTTTCCTACGAGCAGTACTTC
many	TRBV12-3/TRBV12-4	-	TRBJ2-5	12	CASSFVLETQYF	TGTGCCAGCAGTTTCGTGTTAGAGACCCAGTACTTC
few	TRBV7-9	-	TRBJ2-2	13	CASSRYNTGELFF	TGTGCCAGCAGCCGATATAACACCGGGGAGCTGTTTTTT
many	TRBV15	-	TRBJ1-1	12	CATSATVPPAFF	TGTGCCACCAGCGCGACCGTTCCCCCGGCTTTCTTT
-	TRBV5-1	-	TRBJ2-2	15	CASSLEGPFTGELFF	TGCGCCAGCAGCTTGGAGGGCCCTTTCACCGGGGAGCTGTTTTTT
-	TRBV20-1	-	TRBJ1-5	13	CSASPRPNQPQHF	TGCAGTGCTAGCCCTCGACCTAATCAGCCCCAGCATTTT
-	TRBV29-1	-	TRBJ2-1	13	CSVEEGVYNEQFF	TGCAGCGTTGAAGAAGGGGTTTACAATGAGCAGTTCTTC
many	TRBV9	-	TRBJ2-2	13	CASSVRYTGELFF	TGTGCCAGCAGCGTACGGTACACCGGGGAGCTGTTTTTT
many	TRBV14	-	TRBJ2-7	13	CASSQVLGYEQYF	TGTGCCAGCAGCCAAGTCTTAGGCTACGAGCAGTACTTC
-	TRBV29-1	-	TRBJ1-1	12	CSLMSVRTEAFF	TGCAGCTTGATGTCGGTTCGCACTGAAGCTTTCTTT
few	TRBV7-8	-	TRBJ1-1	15	CASSPPAGQNTEAFF	TGTGCCAGCAGCCCCCCAGCGGGACAGAACACTGAAGCTTTCTTT
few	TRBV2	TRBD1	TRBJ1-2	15	CASSPGTGDGYGYTF	TGTGCCAGCAGTCCGGGGACAGGGGACGGCTATGGCTACACCTTC
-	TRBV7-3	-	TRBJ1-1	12	CASSVGGAGAFF	TGTGCCAGCAGCGTAGGGGGGGCGGGAGCTTTCTTT
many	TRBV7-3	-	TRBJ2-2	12	CASSSIGVELFF	TGTGCCAGCAGCTCGATTGGGGTGGAGCTGTTTTTT
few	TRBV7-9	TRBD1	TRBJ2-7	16	CASSVHRDRPSYEQYF	TGTGCCAGCAGCGTTCACCGGGACAGGCCCTCCTACGAGCAGTACTTC
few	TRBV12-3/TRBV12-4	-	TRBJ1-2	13	CASSFGRGWGYTF	TGTGCCAGCAGTTTCGGCAGGGGTTGGGGCTACACCTTC
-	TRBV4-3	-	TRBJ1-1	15	CASSQEAPMNTEAFF	TGCGCCAGCAGCCAAGAGGCCCCCATGAACACTGAAGCTTTCTTT
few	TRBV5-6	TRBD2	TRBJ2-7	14	CASSLPSGFYEQYF	TGTGCCAGCAGCTTGCCTAGCGGATTCTACGAGCAGTACTTC
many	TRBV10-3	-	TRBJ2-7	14	CAISPTHDTYEQYF	TGTGCCATCAGCCCGACACACGATACCTACGAGCAGTACTTC